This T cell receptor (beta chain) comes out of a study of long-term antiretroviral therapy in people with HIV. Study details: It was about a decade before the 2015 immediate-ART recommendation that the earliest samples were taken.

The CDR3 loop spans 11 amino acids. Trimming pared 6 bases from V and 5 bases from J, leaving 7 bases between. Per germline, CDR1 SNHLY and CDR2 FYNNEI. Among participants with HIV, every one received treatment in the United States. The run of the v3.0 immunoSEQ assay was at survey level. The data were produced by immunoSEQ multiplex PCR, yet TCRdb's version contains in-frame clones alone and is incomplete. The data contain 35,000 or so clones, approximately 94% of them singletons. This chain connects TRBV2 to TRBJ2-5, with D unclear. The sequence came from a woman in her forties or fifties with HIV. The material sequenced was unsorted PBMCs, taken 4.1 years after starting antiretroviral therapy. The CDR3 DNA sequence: TGTGCCAGCAGCGCCGGTGAGACCCAGTACTTC. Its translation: CASSAGETQYF.